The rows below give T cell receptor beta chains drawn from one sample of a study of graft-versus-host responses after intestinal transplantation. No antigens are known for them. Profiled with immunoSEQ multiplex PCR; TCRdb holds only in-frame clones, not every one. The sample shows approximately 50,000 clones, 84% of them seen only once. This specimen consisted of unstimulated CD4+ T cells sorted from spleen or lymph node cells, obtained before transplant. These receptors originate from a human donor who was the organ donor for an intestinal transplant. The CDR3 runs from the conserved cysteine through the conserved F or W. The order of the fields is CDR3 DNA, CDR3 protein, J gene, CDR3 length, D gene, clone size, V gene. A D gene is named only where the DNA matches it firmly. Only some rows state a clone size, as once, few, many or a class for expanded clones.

cdr3_nt: TGCGCCAGCAGCCCAATAGGACAGGGCGACTATGGCTACACCTTC; cdr3_aa: CASSPIGQGDYGYTF; j_call: TRBJ1-2; cdr3_length: 15; d_call: TRBD1; clone_size: -; v_call: TRBV5-1
cdr3_nt: TGTGCCAGCAGCTTGGCCGAGACAGGGGTATATGGCTACACCTTC; cdr3_aa: CASSLAETGVYGYTF; j_call: TRBJ1-2; cdr3_length: 15; d_call: TRBD1; clone_size: -; v_call: TRBV5-4
cdr3_nt: TGTGCCATCAGTGAGTCACAGGGTGAAAAACTGTTTTTT; cdr3_aa: CAISESQGEKLFF; j_call: TRBJ1-4; cdr3_length: 13; d_call: -; clone_size: few; v_call: TRBV10-3
cdr3_nt: TGTGCCAGCAGCTGGGGACAGAACTATGGCTACACCTTC; cdr3_aa: CASSWGQNYGYTF; j_call: TRBJ1-2; cdr3_length: 13; d_call: TRBD1; clone_size: once; v_call: TRBV7-7
cdr3_nt: TGTGCCAGTTCGCGGCTAGCGGGGTCCTACAATGAGCAGTTCTTC; cdr3_aa: CASSRLAGSYNEQFF; j_call: TRBJ2-1; cdr3_length: 15; d_call: TRBD2; clone_size: -; v_call: TRBV19
cdr3_nt: TGCGCCAGCAGCTTGGAGGGGGGTCCTTACTCCTACGAGCAGTACTTC; cdr3_aa: CASSLEGGPYSYEQYF; j_call: TRBJ2-7; cdr3_length: 16; d_call: -; clone_size: -; v_call: TRBV5-1
cdr3_nt: TGTGCCAGCAGTCCGACAGAGAACCGCTACGAGCAGTACTTC; cdr3_aa: CASSPTENRYEQYF; j_call: TRBJ2-7; cdr3_length: 14; d_call: -; clone_size: -; v_call: TRBV27
cdr3_nt: TGTGCCAGTAGCGACGACAGCAACTATGGCTACACCTTC; cdr3_aa: CASSDDSNYGYTF; j_call: TRBJ1-2; cdr3_length: 13; d_call: -; clone_size: -; v_call: TRBV19
cdr3_nt: TGCGCCAGCAGCTATAGCGGGAGCCCCTACAATGAGCAGTTCTTC; cdr3_aa: CASSYSGSPYNEQFF; j_call: TRBJ2-1; cdr3_length: 15; d_call: TRBD2; clone_size: once; v_call: TRBV5-1
cdr3_nt: TGTGCTAGTGGTTTAGGACTAGGCCAAGAGACCCAGTACTTC; cdr3_aa: CASGLGLGQETQYF; j_call: TRBJ2-5; cdr3_length: 14; d_call: TRBD2; clone_size: -; v_call: TRBV12-5
cdr3_nt: TGTGCCAGCAATACAGCGGGGGGGTTCTCCTACGAGCAGTACTTC; cdr3_aa: CASNTAGGFSYEQYF; j_call: TRBJ2-7; cdr3_length: 15; d_call: TRBD2; clone_size: -; v_call: TRBV6-1
cdr3_nt: TGTGCCAGCAGCTCTGAATCGATGAACACCGGGGAGCTGTTTTTT; cdr3_aa: CASSSESMNTGELFF; j_call: TRBJ2-2; cdr3_length: 15; d_call: -; clone_size: -; v_call: TRBV7-6
cdr3_nt: TGTGCCAGCAGCAAAGATGCAGGTTCTAACTATGGCTACACCTTC; cdr3_aa: CASSKDAGSNYGYTF; j_call: TRBJ1-2; cdr3_length: 15; d_call: -; clone_size: -; v_call: TRBV21-1
cdr3_nt: TGTGCCAGCAGCAATCCGGGAGTCGGGAGAAAGACCCAGTACTTC; cdr3_aa: CASSNPGVGRKTQYF; j_call: TRBJ2-5; cdr3_length: 15; d_call: -; clone_size: -; v_call: TRBV7-2
cdr3_nt: TGTGCCAGCAGCTTGAGAAGGGCAGATACGCAGTATTTT; cdr3_aa: CASSLRRADTQYF; j_call: TRBJ2-3; cdr3_length: 13; d_call: -; clone_size: -; v_call: TRBV5-6
cdr3_nt: TGTGCCAGCAGTTACGGGACAGGGCACGGCTACACCTTC; cdr3_aa: CASSYGTGHGYTF; j_call: TRBJ1-2; cdr3_length: 13; d_call: TRBD1; clone_size: -; v_call: TRBV6-5
cdr3_nt: TGTGCCAGCAGTTTCCTGGTTGAGGGTGCCTACACTGAAGCTTTCTTT; cdr3_aa: CASSFLVEGAYTEAFF; j_call: TRBJ1-1; cdr3_length: 16; d_call: -; clone_size: -; v_call: TRBV28
cdr3_nt: TGTGCCAGCAGCCGACACGGGGGAGGTTTGTATGAGCAGTTCTTC; cdr3_aa: CASSRHGGGLYEQFF; j_call: TRBJ2-1; cdr3_length: 15; d_call: -; clone_size: -; v_call: TRBV7-9
cdr3_nt: TGTGCCAGCAGCTTAGCCGGGACAGGGGGGACTGAAGCTTTCTTT; cdr3_aa: CASSLAGTGGTEAFF; j_call: TRBJ1-1; cdr3_length: 15; d_call: TRBD1; clone_size: -; v_call: TRBV7-9
cdr3_nt: TGTGCCAGCAGCGTAGCCCTCGATAGCGGGAGTAGGTACGAGCAGTACTTC; cdr3_aa: CASSVALDSGSRYEQYF; j_call: TRBJ2-7; cdr3_length: 17; d_call: TRBD2; clone_size: once; v_call: TRBV9